The next 23 T cell receptor beta chains were all read from a single sample in a study of shared clonotypes between healthy human individuals. The naive CD8 population came from CD45RO-negative cells selected for CCR7, without terminally differentiated effector memory CD45RA+ cells. Here immunoSEQ multiplex PCR was the method, and the copy in TCRdb shows in-frame clones only, minus some. The sample lists around 1,900,000 clones; about 93% were seen once. The sample was naive CD8+ T cells from PBMCs. The receptors were sampled from a man between 18 and 35 years old in good health. Some clones in this sample may be carry-over from other donors' samples.

This chain joins TRBV28 and TRBJ2-7; D ambiguous. With 5 bases removed from V and 6 bases from J, the gap between germline ends came to 11 bases. CDR1 MDHEN and CDR2 SYDVKM come from the germline V gene. The CDR3 is 12 residues long. CDR3 DNA: TGTGCCAGCAGTCCGGCCGGCCCCGAGCAGTACTTC. Protein sequence: CASSPAGPEQYF.

This clone was seen just once. CDR3 DNA sequence: TGTGCCAGCAGTTTAGGACCGGCGCCAAGGCCCTACGAGCAGTACTTC. Translation gives CASSLGPAPRPYEQYF. The genes are TRBV27 and TRBJ2-7, with D unclear. V was pared by 2 bases and J by 2 bases, with 16 bases between. The germline V gene encodes CDR1 MNHEY and CDR2 SMNVEV (reference sequence). This CDR3 spans 16 amino acids.

The chain has TRBV7-2 and TRBJ1-2; D unresolved. Trimming cost V 4 bases and J 3 bases, with 9 bases left between them. CDR1 SGHTA and CDR2 FQGNSA come from the germline V gene. The CDR3 totals 13 residues. CDR3: CASSSYRHYGYTF. Here the CDR3 DNA reads TGTGCCAGCAGCTCTTACCGGCACTATGGCTACACCTTC. The full variable domain, rest sourced from reference TRBV7-2 and TRBJ1-2, is GAGVSQSPSNKVTEKGKDVELRCDPISGHTALYWYRQSLGQGLEFLIYFQGNSAPDKSGLPSDRFSAERTGGSVSTLTIQRTQQEDSAVYLCASSSYRHYGYTFGSGTRLTVV.

The chain employs TRBV2 and TRBJ2-1; 11 bases align to TRBD2. Germline trimming cut 6 bases from V and 7 bases from J; bases unmatched to any gene: 11. Germline lookup yields CDR1 SNHLY and CDR2 FYNNEI. CDR3 length equals 16 residues. The CDR3 DNA follows: TGTGCCAGCAGGGTACTTACTAGCGGGAGTTCGAATGAGCAGTTCTTC. The encoded protein is CASRVLTSGSSNEQFF. Combining the CDR3 with reference TRBV2 and TRBJ2-1 gives the whole variable domain EPEVTQTPSHQVTQMGQEVILRCVPISNHLYFYWYRQILGQKVEFLVSFYNNEISEKSEIFDDQFSVERPDGSNFTLKIRSTKLEDSAMYFCASRVLTSGSSNEQFFGPGTRLTVL.

V is TRBV9 and J is TRBJ2-3, with 8 positions matching TRBD1. The germline V gene encodes CDR1 SGDLS and CDR2 YYNGEE. J was trimmed by 4 bases and V by 2 bases; bases with no gene match: 3. The CDR3 extends over 14 amino acids. CDR3 in DNA: TGTGCCAGCAGCGTTCCAGGGGGCCCAGATACGCAGTATTTT. Encoded protein: CASSVPGGPDTQYF.

This sequence joins TRBV4-3 and TRBJ1-1; no definite D call. V lost 1 base and J 2 bases, leaving 11 bases between the germline ends. This CDR3 is built from 15 residues. Germline V gene lookup returns CDR1 LGHNA and CDR2 YSLEER. The CDR3 region is CASSQAHRSNTEAFF. The CDR3 coding sequence is TGCGCCAGCAGCCAAGCCCACCGCAGTAACACTGAAGCTTTCTTT.

The chain couples TRBV4-3 to TRBJ2-2, with 11 bases identical to TRBD1. Trimming cost V 3 bases and J 4 bases; bases outside gene matches: 7. Germline assignment: CDR1 LGHNA and CDR2 YSLEER. There are 17 residues in the CDR3. This chain's CDR3 is CASSQDRGRSATGELFF. CDR3 nucleotide sequence: TGCGCCAGCAGCCAGGACAGGGGGCGGTCGGCCACCGGGGAGCTGTTTTTT.

The chain joins TRBV10-1 to TRBJ2-1; TRBD1 aligns across 7 bases. With 6 bases clipped from V and 6 bases from J, the junction kept 11 bases outside the gene matches. Germline V CDR1 and CDR2: WNHNN, SYGVQD (reference sequence). The CDR3 loop spans 15 amino acids. The CDR3 sequence is CASSPAGGRGNEQFF. CDR3 DNA: TGCGCCAGCAGCCCTGCAGGGGGTCGAGGCAATGAGCAGTTCTTC.

This clone was picked up one time. The gene calls are TRBV7-3 and TRBJ2-1; weak D call: TRBD1 (5 bases). Between the trimmed V and J ends, which lost 5 bases and 9 bases, there was a span of 14 bases. Germline V gives CDR1 SGHTA, CDR2 FQGTGA. There are 13 residues in the CDR3. In DNA form, the CDR3 reads TGTGCCAGCAGCGCCCAGGGTACCATTGAGCAGTTCTTC. It yields the protein CASSAQGTIEQFF.

In DNA, the CDR3 is TGTGCCAGTAGTGTCCTATTCGCGGGAGCTTTGGAGACCCAGTACTTC. Translating gives CASSVLFAGALETQYF. This rearrangement joins TRBV19 to TRBJ2-5; TRBD2 matches at 7 bases. Germline loops: CDR1 LNHDA, CDR2 SQIVND (reference sequence). J lost 5 bases, V lost 5 bases, and 14 bases had no gene match. The CDR3 sequence is 16 residues long. Full variable domain (rest looked up from reference TRBV19 and TRBJ2-5): DGGITQSPKYLFRKEGQNVTLSCEQNLNHDAMYWYRQDPGQGLRLIYYSQIVNDFQKGDIAEGYSVSREKKESFPLTVTSAQKNPTAFYLCASSVLFAGALETQYFGPGTRLLVL.

In regard to this clone: The same CDR3 arises from other DNA sequences in this sample as well. The chain joins TRBV9 to TRBJ2-5; D is uncertain. With 0 bases removed from V and 3 bases from J, the gap between germline ends came to 9 bases. This CDR3 has 14 residues. CDR1 and CDR2 from the germline V gene are SGDLS and YYNGEE. As DNA, the CDR3 is TGTGCCAGCAGCGTAGGCGGCAGAGAAGAGACCCAGTACTTC. This encodes CASSVGGREETQYF. Variable domain in full (rest from reference TRBV9 and TRBJ2-5): DSGVTQTPKHLITATGQRVTLRCSPRSGDLSVYWYQQSLDQGLQFLIQYYNGEERAKGNILERFSAQQFPDLHSELNLSSLELGDSALYFCASSVGGREETQYFGPGTRLLVL.

This chain connects TRBV7-9 to TRBJ2-7, with D perhaps being TRBD1 or TRBD2 (5 bases each). The CDR3 extends over 16 amino acids. Trimming shortened V by 1 base and J by 7 bases, and 20 bases separated the two germline ends. Per the germline V gene, CDR1 is SEHNR and CDR2 is FQNEAQ (reference sequence). The CDR3 DNA reads as TGTGCCAGCAGCTTAGGAGCCAGGGAGATTTTGAGGGAGCAGTACTTC. The encoded protein is CASSLGAREILREQYF.

The V and J genes are TRBV28 and TRBJ2-1; 7 nucleotides align to TRBD2. V lost 8 bases and J lost 4; bases outside the gene matches: 14. The CDR3 sequence is 16 residues long. Germline lookup yields CDR1 MDHEN and CDR2 SYDVKM. In DNA form, the CDR3 reads TGTGCCAGCGCTCTCGAGGTTGGCGGGGGATACAATGAGCAGTTCTTC. It translates to CASALEVGGGYNEQFF.

The V and J genes are TRBV27 and TRBJ2-2; a weak D match, TRBD1 (6 bases). The V end was cut by 7 bases, the J end by 0 bases, with 15 bases between. Looked up from germline, CDR1 is MNHEY and CDR2 is SMNVEV (reference sequence). The CDR3 totals 16 residues. The CDR3 sequence: CASNPSRTANTGELFF. The CDR3 DNA reads as TGTGCCAGCAACCCATCCCGGACAGCGAACACCGGGGAGCTGTTTTTT.

On this clone: Within the sample, other DNA sequences also encode this same CDR3. This sequence joins TRBV15 and TRBJ1-1; 9 nucleotides agree with TRBD1. Germline lookup yields CDR1 LNHNV and CDR2 YYDKDF (reference sequence). The length of the CDR3 is 14 residues. J was trimmed by 7 bases and V by 1 base; bases with no gene match: 4. CDR3 in DNA: TGTGCCACCAGCAGAGCCAGGGACAGGGATGAAGCTTTCTTT. Its translation: CATSRARDRDEAFF.

The chain has TRBV5-6 and TRBJ2-5, with a weak D call TRBD2 (7 bases). V was cut by 6 bases and J by 4 bases, with 16 bases left in between. Germline values: CDR1 SGHDT, CDR2 YYEEEE. This CDR3 is 14 amino acids long. The CDR3 sequence is CASTIRGGGETQYF. The CDR3 DNA is TGTGCCAGCACTATTAGGGGGGGAGGAGAGACCCAGTACTTC.

This clone has a single count. The chain carries TRBV6-5 and TRBJ2-5; D is ambiguous. The CDR3 has 11 amino acids. The V end was cut by 7 bases, the J end by 5 bases, with 8 bases between. From germline, CDR1 is MNHEY and CDR2 SVGAGI. DNA of the CDR3: TGTGCCAGCACACTTCTGGAGACCCAGTACTTC. Translation gives CASTLLETQYF.

Turning to this clone: Other DNA variants within this sample encode the same CDR3. V gene TRBV10-2 combines with J gene TRBJ1-1; possible D gene TRBD1, 6 bases. CDR1 WSHSY and CDR2 SAAADI come from the germline V gene. Trimming took off 1 base at V and 1 base at J, with 7 bases between the two ends. This CDR3 is 14 amino acids long. DNA of the CDR3: TGCGCCAGCAGTGAGTGGGGGGCGAACACTGAAGCTTTCTTT. Amino acid sequence: CASSEWGANTEAFF.

As to this clone: This specimen includes other DNA sequences encoding the same CDR3. V and J are TRBV19 and TRBJ2-1; D is undetermined. V lost 1 base and J 6 bases, leaving 4 bases between the germline ends. The CDR3 has 12 amino acids. Germline V lookup: CDR1 LNHDA, CDR2 SQIVND (reference sequence). The DNA for the CDR3 is TGTGCCAGTAGTATAGGTTCCAATGAGCAGTTCTTC. Encoded protein: CASSIGSNEQFF.

The chain links TRBV7-2 to TRBJ1-6; perhaps TRBD1 as D (5 bases). V shed 2 bases and J shed 9 bases, with 11 bases lying between them. This CDR3 is built from 14 residues. Germline loops: CDR1 SGHTA, CDR2 FQGNSA. CDR3 loop: CASSLPREGSPLHF. CDR3 coding DNA: TGTGCCAGCAGCTTACCCAGGGAAGGTTCACCCCTCCACTTT.

The genes are TRBV7-9 and TRBJ2-7, with 7 bases lining up with TRBD2. This CDR3 spans 14 amino acids. The germline CDR1 and CDR2 sequences are SEHNR and FQNEAQ (reference sequence). The J segment lost 4 bases and the V segment lost 0 bases, leaving 3 bases of the junction unmatched. The CDR3, as DNA: TGTGCCAGCAGCTTAGCACTAGCGTGGTACGAGCAGTACTTC. Protein product: CASSLALAWYEQYF.

The J gene is TRBJ2-1, the V gene TRBV6-5; D could derive from TRBD1 or TRBD2 (5 bases each). Germline assignment: CDR1 MNHEY and CDR2 SVGAGI. Trimming removed 5 bases from V and 12 bases from J, with 20 bases in between. The CDR3 contains 14 residues. As DNA, the CDR3 is TGTGCCAGCAGTGCCCCCGGTCTGGGGGTTCCGCAGTTCTTC. The encoded protein is CASSAPGLGVPQFF.

This clone was seen once. An end of the junction does not agree with germline; a read error may underlie this. The chain carries TRBV27 and TRBJ2-1; perhaps TRBD2 as D (5 bases). The CDR3 length is 17 residues. The V gene's germline CDR1 is MNHEY and CDR2 SMNVEV (reference sequence). In DNA, the CDR3 is TGTGCCAGCGCTCCCGGGGTCCTGGATCCATCCTCCAATGAGCAGTTCTTC. Its protein is CASAPGVLDPSSNEQFF.